These 17 T cell receptor beta chains were sequenced from one sample in a study of blood T cells in healthy people across ages. Sample-barcoded 5' priming and a J-beta primer mix drove a second PCR of 7 to 11 cycles. TCRdb reanalysed the 5' RACE reads using MiXCR and keeps one entry per CDR3 protein. The sample records almost 1 million distinct CDR3 sequences, roughly 50% being singletons. Sample: blood. The receptor set was obtained from an older woman in good health.

This rearrangement joins TRBV10-3 to TRBJ2-3, with D uncertain. The germline V gene has CDR1 ENHRY and CDR2 SYGVKD. The CDR3 extends over 17 amino acids. Trimming pared 4 bases from V and 2 bases from J, leaving 19 bases between. DNA of the CDR3: TGTGCCATCAGTGCCAGCCCGACTCAACCCCTCACAGATACGCAGTATTTT. Translating gives CAISASPTQPLTDTQYF.

This clonotype was picked up one time. The chain employs TRBV12-3 or TRBV12-4 and TRBJ2-2, with D hard to call. The CDR3 runs to 14 residues. V lost 10 bases and J lost 5, with 17 bases in between. CDR3 region: CAIADEDGTGELFF. The CDR3 coding sequence is TGTGCCATTGCGGACGAGGATGGGACCGGGGAGCTGTTTTTT.

This clonotype has just one count. The chain recombines TRBV5-1 with TRBJ2-3; D uncertain. CDR3 length: 14 amino acids. Germline CDR1 SGHRS, CDR2 YFSETQ. Trimming cost V 4 bases and J 1 base, with 10 bases left between them. The CDR3 region is CASSPEWGTDTQYF. CDR3 in DNA: TGCGCCAGCAGCCCCGAGTGGGGCACAGATACGCAGTATTTT. The full variable domain, completed using reference TRBV5-1 and TRBJ2-3, is KAGVTQTPRYLIKTRGQQVTLSCSPISGHRSVSWYQQTPGQGLQFLFEYFSETQRNKGNFPGRFSGRQFSNSRSEMNVSTLELGDSALYLCASSPEWGTDTQYFGPGTRLTVL.

This chain links TRBV12-3 or TRBV12-4 with TRBJ2-2; maybe TRBD1 (5 bases). The CDR3 consists of 14 residues. The V gene lost 6 bases and the J gene lost 4 bases, with 12 bases spanning the gap. CDR3 region: CASSSRVGTGELFF. The DNA of the CDR3 is TGTGCCAGCAGCTCCAGGGTGGGCACCGGGGAGCTGTTTTTT.

This clonotype was observed a single time. The rearrangement links TRBV20-1 to TRBJ1-2, with 9 bases lining up with TRBD1. The CDR3 contains 16 residues. After removal of 1 base from V and 4 bases from J, the junction contained 10 bases not matched to a gene. Germline V gene data show CDR1 as DFQATT and CDR2 as SNEGSKA (reference sequence). For the CDR3, the DNA is TGCAGTGCTAGAGGGGGACAGGGTAAAGGTAGCTATGGCTACACCTTC. Translating it yields CSARGGQGKGSYGYTF.

The chain employs TRBV20-1 and TRBJ2-5; 10 positions match TRBD2. From germline, CDR1 is DFQATT and CDR2 SNEGSKA (reference sequence). This CDR3 has 13 residues. J gave up 11 bases and V 6 bases, and 12 bases lay outside the gene matches. CDR3 nucleotides: TGCAGTGCCCGGACTAGCGGAGACAATGAGCAGTACTTC. Encoded protein: CSARTSGDNEQYF.

The chain links TRBV20-1 to TRBJ2-7; TRBD2 agrees at 7 bases. Germline CDR1 and CDR2: DFQATT and SNEGSKA (reference sequence). This CDR3 is built from 13 residues. The ends lost 6 bases at V and 4 bases at J; junction bases unmatched: 9. The CDR3 region has the DNA TGCAGTGCGAGGGAGGGAGTCGATTACGAGCAGTACTTC. It yields the protein CSAREGVDYEQYF.

In this sample, this clonotype turned up many times. The rearrangement joins TRBV15 to TRBJ2-7; D uncertain. CDR1 is LNHNV, CDR2 YYDKDF, per germline (reference sequence). This CDR3 has 13 residues. The V end was cut by 1 base, the J end by 4 bases, with 8 bases between. As DNA, the CDR3 is TGTGCCACCAGCAGAGGGGTCTCGTACGAGCAGTACTTC. Its translation is CATSRGVSYEQYF.

V and J are TRBV18 and TRBJ2-5; D might be TRBD2 (6 bases). The J call is uncertain, as TRBJ2-7 better fits the DNA end. Germline-derived CDR1 and CDR2 are KGHSH and LQKENI. The CDR3 is 16 residues long. The CDR3 region has the DNA TGTGCCAGCTCACTGGCCCCGGGAGCGCCCTCCTACGAGCAGTACTTC. It is translated as CASSLAPGAPSYEQYF.

This chain connects TRBV20-1 to TRBJ2-1; 8 bases fit TRBD1. CDR3 length: 16 residues. V shed 0 bases and J 9 bases; nucleotides not matched to a gene: 13. Per germline, CDR1 DFQATT and CDR2 SNEGSKA (reference sequence). The DNA for the CDR3 is TGCAGTGCTAGAGATGTTGGACAGGGAACGGGTTCTGAGCAGTTCTTC. Protein sequence: CSARDVGQGTGSEQFF.

This clonotype has more than one count but fewer than ten. The CDR3 sequence: CASSFNPGRKTQYF. CDR3 bases: TGTGCCAGCAGTTTTAATCCCGGGAGAAAGACCCAGTACTTC. The chain carries TRBV6-5 and TRBJ2-5; D is possibly TRBD2 (6 bases). The CDR3 covers 14 residues. The V gene lost 4 bases and the J gene lost 6 bases, with 15 bases spanning the gap. CDR1 and CDR2 (germline): MNHEY, SVGAGI.

The rearrangement uses TRBV5-5 and TRBJ2-1; 12 bases are shared with TRBD2. Trimming cost V 6 bases and J 10 bases; bases outside gene matches: 14. CDR1 SGHKS and CDR2 YYEKEE come from the germline V gene (reference sequence). The length of the CDR3 is 16 residues. CDR3: CASILSSGRGIGEQFF. The CDR3, as DNA: TGTGCCAGCATCCTATCTAGCGGGAGGGGTATCGGGGAGCAGTTCTTC.

The rearrangement links TRBV20-1 to TRBJ1-2; weak D call: TRBD1 (6 bases). V lost 5 bases and J lost 3, with 13 bases in between. The CDR3 runs to 13 residues. Germline V gene sequence: CDR1 DFQATT, CDR2 SNEGSKA (reference sequence). This CDR3 reads CSADTGFDYGYTF. The CDR3 DNA is TGCAGTGCTGACACAGGGTTCGACTATGGCTACACCTTC.

This CDR3 is CAISERVSDTQYF. CDR3 bases: TGTGCCATCAGTGAAAGAGTATCGGATACGCAGTATTTT. The chain employs TRBV10-3 and TRBJ2-3; D is unclear. Trimming took 3 bases from V and 6 from J, leaving 10 bases between them. CDR3 length: 13 amino acids. Looked up from germline, CDR1 is ENHRY and CDR2 is SYGVKD.

J is TRBJ1-2 and V is TRBV27; TRBD1 matches at 7 bases. The CDR3 has 16 amino acids. The V segment lost 4 bases and the J segment 3 bases; nucleotides outside the gene matches: 11. Per germline, CDR1 MNHEY and CDR2 SMNVEV (reference sequence). CDR3 residues: CASSSPAGGGDYGYTF. CDR3 coding DNA: TGTGCCAGCAGTTCGCCGGCAGGGGGGGGGGACTATGGCTACACCTTC.

The CDR3 sequence is CASSPRSGSPGSYEQYF. CDR3 bases: TGTGCCAGCAGCCCCCGGAGCGGGAGCCCTGGCTCCTACGAGCAGTACTTC. The J gene is TRBJ2-7, the V gene TRBV7-9, with TRBD2 matching over 8 bases. The CDR3 totals 17 residues. V lost 5 bases, J lost 0 bases, and 12 bases stayed unmatched. From germline, CDR1 is SEHNR and CDR2 FQNEAQ (reference sequence).

This chain links TRBV7-2 with TRBJ2-7, with 9 bases that match TRBD1. The tail of the sequence fits TRBJ2-5 better, so the J call may be wrong. The CDR3 contains 15 residues. Germline CDR1 and CDR2: SGHTA and FQGNSA. The CDR3 loop is CASSLGNRGRETQYF. As DNA, the CDR3 is TGTGCCAGCAGCTTAGGAAACAGGGGGCGAGAGACCCAGTACTTC.